These T cell receptor beta chains were read from a single sample in a study of T cells in Graves' hyperthyroidism and ophthalmopathy. TCRdb redid the calling of the multiplex PCR reads with MiXCR, one entry per CDR3 protein. In the table there are around 520,000 distinct CDR3 sequences, 12% to 15% of which are singletons. Sequenced: blood. These receptors were obtained from a woman aged 40-49 years with Graves' hyperthyroidism. CDR3s include the opening cysteine and the closing phenylalanine or tryptophan. Each record gives: V gene, clone size, CDR3 length, J gene, D gene, CDR3 protein, CDR3 DNA. The D gene is left open where the match is weak. Clone size, where shown, is once, few, many, or a class for clones that have expanded.

TRBV6-2/TRBV6-3	NA	16	TRBJ2-1	TRBD2	CASSLRATSANNEQFF	TGTGCCAGCAGCTTAAGGGCCACTAGCGCAAACAATGAGCAGTTCTTC
TRBV28	many	15	TRBJ2-1	TRBD2	CAVVPGLAGANEQFF	TGTGCCGTCGTCCCGGGACTAGCGGGAGCAAATGAGCAGTTCTTC
TRBV11-3	NA	15	TRBJ2-1	TRBD2	CASSPTTSGSNEQFF	TGTGCCAGCAGCCCAACGACTAGCGGGAGTAATGAGCAGTTCTTC
TRBV30	many	15	TRBJ1-6	NA	CAWSILWGDGSPLHF	TGTGCCTGGAGTATATTGTGGGGGGACGGTTCACCCCTCCACTTT
TRBV27	NA	15	TRBJ2-1	TRBD2	CASRATSGLYNEQFF	TGTGCCAGCAGGGCGACTAGCGGGTTATACAATGAGCAGTTCTTC
TRBV29-1	NA	15	TRBJ2-7	TRBD2	CSHEKGRGVVCEQYF	TGCAGCCATGAGAAAGGGAGGGGTGTTGTTTGCGAGCAGTACTTC
TRBV11-3	NA	12	TRBJ2-7	NA	CASSLEDSEQYF	TGTGCCAGCAGCTTAGAGGACAGCGAGCAGTACTTC
TRBV5-1	many	16	TRBJ1-1	NA	CASSPQGLGSNTEAFF	TGCGCCAGCAGCCCTCAGGGGTTAGGGAGCAACACTGAAGCTTTCTTT
TRBV28	many	15	TRBJ1-5	NA	CASSLVQIGFQPQHF	TGTGCCAGCAGTTTAGTACAGATTGGTTTTCAGCCCCAGCATTTT
TRBV12-3/TRBV12-4	NA	15	TRBJ2-2	NA	CASSFGGMDTGELFF	TGTGCCAGCAGTTTTGGAGGGATGGACACCGGGGAGCTGTTTTTT
TRBV20-1	many	11	TRBJ2-7	NA	CSARLVGEQYF	TGCAGTGCTAGACTAGTCGGCGAGCAGTACTTC
TRBV12-3/TRBV12-4	many	16	TRBJ2-3	TRBD2	CASSPRGSGRPDTQYF	TGTGCCAGCAGTCCTCGTGGTAGCGGGAGACCAGATACGCAGTATTTT
TRBV29-1	NA	13	TRBJ1-2	TRBD1	CSVASGQARSETF	TGCAGCGTTGCTTCTGGACAGGCGAGGTCTGAAACCTTC
TRBV28	few	16	TRBJ1-6	TRBD1	CASSPRTGGINSPLHF	TGTGCCAGCAGTCCTCGGACAGGGGGCATAAATTCACCCCTCCACTTT
TRBV2	many	14	TRBJ1-2	NA	CASSVKGGNYGYTF	TGTGCCAGCAGTGTCAAGGGTGGGAACTATGGCTACACCTTC
TRBV5-1	many	14	TRBJ2-7	NA	CASSSGTSAYEQYF	TGCGCCAGCAGCTCCGGGACATCCGCCTACGAGCAGTACTTC
TRBV5-6	many	11	TRBJ2-1	NA	CASSRRTEQFF	TGTGCCAGCAGCCGTAGGACGGAACAGTTCTTC
TRBV20-1	many	16	TRBJ2-1	NA	CSASNNVGLNYNEQFF	TGCAGTGCTAGTAATAACGTGGGCCTAAACTACAATGAGCAGTTCTTC
TRBV30	NA	15	TRBJ1-6	NA	CAWTPPGEYNSPLHF	TGTGCCTGGACCCCCCCAGGGGAATATAATTCACCCCTCCACTTT
TRBV28	many	14	TRBJ1-5	NA	CASSSGVSNQPQHF	TGTGCCAGCAGTTCCGGGGTTAGCAATCAGCCCCAGCATTTT
TRBV28	few	15	TRBJ1-2	NA	CASSAAVRGNYGYTF	TGTGCCAGCAGTGCCGCGGTCAGGGGTAACTATGGCTACACCTTC
TRBV3-1	many	14	TRBJ1-1	NA	CASSQVMKRGLAFF	TGTGCCAGCAGCCAAGTGATGAAGAGAGGGTTAGCTTTCTTT